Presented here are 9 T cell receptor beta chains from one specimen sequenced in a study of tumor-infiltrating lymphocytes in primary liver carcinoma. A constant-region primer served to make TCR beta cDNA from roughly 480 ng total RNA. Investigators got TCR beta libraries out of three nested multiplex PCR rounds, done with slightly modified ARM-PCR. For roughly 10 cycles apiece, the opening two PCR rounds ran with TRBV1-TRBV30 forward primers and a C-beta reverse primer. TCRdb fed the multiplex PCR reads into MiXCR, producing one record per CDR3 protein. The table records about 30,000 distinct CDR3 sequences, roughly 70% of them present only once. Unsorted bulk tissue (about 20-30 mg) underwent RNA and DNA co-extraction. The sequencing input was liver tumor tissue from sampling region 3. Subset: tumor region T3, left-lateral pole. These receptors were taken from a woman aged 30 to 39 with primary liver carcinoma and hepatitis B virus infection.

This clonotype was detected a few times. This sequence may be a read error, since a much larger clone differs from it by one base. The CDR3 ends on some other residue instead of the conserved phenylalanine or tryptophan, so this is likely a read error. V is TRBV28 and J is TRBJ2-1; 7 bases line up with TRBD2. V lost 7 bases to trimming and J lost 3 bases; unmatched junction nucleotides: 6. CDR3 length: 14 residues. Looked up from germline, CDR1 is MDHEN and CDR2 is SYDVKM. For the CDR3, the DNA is TGTGCCAGCAAGAGCGGGACCCGCTACAATGAGCAGTTCTAC. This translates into CASKSGTRYNEQFY.

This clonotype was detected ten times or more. The CDR3 protein is CASGNSGSGNNEQFF. CDR3 nucleotide sequence: TGTGCCAGCGGAAATAGCGGGAGCGGGAACAATGAGCAGTTCTTC. The chain has TRBV28 and TRBJ2-1; TRBD2 aligns across 9 bases. In germline, CDR1 is MDHEN, CDR2 SYDVKM. V was clipped by 8 bases and J by 5 bases; unmatched bases: 10. The CDR3 has 15 residues.

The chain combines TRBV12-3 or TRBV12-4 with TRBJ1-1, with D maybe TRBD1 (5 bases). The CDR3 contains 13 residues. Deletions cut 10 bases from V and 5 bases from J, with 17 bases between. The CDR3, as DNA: TGTGCCAACAGCAAGGGGAGAGGGACTGAAGCTTTCTTT. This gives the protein CANSKGRGTEAFF.

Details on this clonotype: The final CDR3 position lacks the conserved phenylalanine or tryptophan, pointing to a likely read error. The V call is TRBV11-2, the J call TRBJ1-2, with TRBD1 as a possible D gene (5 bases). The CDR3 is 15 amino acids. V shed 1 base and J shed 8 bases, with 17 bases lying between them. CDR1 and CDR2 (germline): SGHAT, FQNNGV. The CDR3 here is CASSLGEMAGRGYTS. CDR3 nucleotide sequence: TGTGCCAGCAGCTTAGGTGAGATGGCAGGGAGAGGCTACACCTCC.

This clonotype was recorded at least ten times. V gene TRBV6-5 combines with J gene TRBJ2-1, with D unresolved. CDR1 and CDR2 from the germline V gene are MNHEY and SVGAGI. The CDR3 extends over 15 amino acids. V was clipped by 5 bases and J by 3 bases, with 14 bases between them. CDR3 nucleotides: TGTGCCAGCAGTCCAAAATGGATAGACTACAATGAGCAGTTCTTC. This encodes CASSPKWIDYNEQFF.

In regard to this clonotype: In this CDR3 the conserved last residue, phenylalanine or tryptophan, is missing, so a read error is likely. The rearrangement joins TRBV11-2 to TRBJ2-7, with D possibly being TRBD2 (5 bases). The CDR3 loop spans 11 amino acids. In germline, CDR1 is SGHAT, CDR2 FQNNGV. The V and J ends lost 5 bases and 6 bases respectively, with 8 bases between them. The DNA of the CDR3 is TGTGCCAGCAGCCAAGCGGCCGAGCAGTACCTC. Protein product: CASSQAAEQYL.

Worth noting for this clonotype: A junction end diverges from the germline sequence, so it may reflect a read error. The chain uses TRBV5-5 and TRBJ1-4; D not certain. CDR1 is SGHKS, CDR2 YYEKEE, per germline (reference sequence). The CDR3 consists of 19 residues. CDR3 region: CASSLRLGRRVATNEKLFF. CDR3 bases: TGTGCAAGCAGCTTGAGGTTAGGCAGACGGGTTGCAACTAATGAAAAATTGTTTTTT.

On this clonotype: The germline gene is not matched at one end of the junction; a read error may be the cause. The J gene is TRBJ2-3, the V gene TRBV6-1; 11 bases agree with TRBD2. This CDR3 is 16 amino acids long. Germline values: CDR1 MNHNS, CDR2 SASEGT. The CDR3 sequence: CVSTPGLADFIDTQYF. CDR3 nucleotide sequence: TGTGTCAGCACCCCGGGACTAGCGGATTTCATAGATACTCAGTATTTT.

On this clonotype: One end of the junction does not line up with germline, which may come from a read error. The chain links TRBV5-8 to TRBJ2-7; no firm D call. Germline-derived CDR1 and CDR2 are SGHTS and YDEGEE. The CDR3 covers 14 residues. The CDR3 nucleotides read TGTGCCAGCAGCTTCAATGGGCAGCCCTACAAGCAGTACTTC. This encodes CASSFNGQPYKQYF.